Below, one T cell receptor beta chain is given with its context. This entry belongs to a study of human T cells and chemical hapten exposure. MiXCR was run by TCRdb on the RACE reads, yielding one entry per CDR3 protein. The sample has roughly 88,000 distinct CDR3 sequences, 8% to 10% seen once. V was clipped by 4 bases and J by 3 bases, with 11 bases between them. This CDR3 is built from 14 residues. CDR1 is SGHAT and CDR2 is FQNNGV in the germline V gene. The time point denotes: pre-sensitization, week 0. The treatment: therapeutic diphenylcyclopropenone sensitization with weekly scalp DPC. This sample comprised whole blood, obtained in connection with sensitization to the hapten diphenylcyclopropenone (DPC). The sequence was obtained from a woman aged 40-49 years with alopecia areata. Some clones in this sample may be carry-over from other donors' samples. The chain is built from TRBV11-2 and TRBJ2-3; D is undetermined. In DNA form, the CDR3 reads TGTGCCAGCAGCTATCTAGGGAATACAGATACGCAGTATTTT. Its protein is CASSYLGNTDTQYF. Full variable domain (remainder filled in from reference TRBV11-2 and TRBJ2-3): EAGVAQSPRYKIIEKRQSVAFWCNPISGHATLYWYQQILGQGPKLLIQFQNNGVVDDSQLPKDRFSAERLKGVDSTLKIQPAKLEDSAVYLCASSYLGNTDTQYFGPGTRLTVL.